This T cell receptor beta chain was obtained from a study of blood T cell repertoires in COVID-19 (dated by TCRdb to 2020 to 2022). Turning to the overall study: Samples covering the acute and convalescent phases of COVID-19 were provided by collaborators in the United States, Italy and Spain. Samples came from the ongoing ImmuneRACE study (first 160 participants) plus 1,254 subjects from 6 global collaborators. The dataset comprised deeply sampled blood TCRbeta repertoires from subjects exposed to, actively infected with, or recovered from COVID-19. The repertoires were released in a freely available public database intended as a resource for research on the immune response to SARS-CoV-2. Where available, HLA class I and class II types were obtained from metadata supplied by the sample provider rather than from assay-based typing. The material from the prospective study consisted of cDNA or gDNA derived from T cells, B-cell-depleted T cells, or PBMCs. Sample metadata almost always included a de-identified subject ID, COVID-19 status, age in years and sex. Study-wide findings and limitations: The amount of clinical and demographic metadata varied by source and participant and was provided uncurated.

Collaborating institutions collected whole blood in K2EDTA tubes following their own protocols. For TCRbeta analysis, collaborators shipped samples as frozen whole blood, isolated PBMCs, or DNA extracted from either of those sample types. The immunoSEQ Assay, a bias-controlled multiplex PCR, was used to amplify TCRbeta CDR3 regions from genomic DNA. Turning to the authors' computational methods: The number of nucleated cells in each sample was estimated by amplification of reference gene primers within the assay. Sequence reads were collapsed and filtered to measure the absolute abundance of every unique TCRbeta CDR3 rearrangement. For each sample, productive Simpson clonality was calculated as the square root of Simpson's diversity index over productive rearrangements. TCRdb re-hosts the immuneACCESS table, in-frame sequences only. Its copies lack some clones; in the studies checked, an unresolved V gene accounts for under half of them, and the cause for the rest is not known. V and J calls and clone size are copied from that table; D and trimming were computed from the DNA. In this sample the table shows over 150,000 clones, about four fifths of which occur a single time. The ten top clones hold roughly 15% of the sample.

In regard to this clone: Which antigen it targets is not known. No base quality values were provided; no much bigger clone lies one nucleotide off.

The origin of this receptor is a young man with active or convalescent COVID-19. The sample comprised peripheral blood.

Here the CDR3 is given as CSVHRGYEQYF. The DNA sequence is as follows: TGCAGTGTCCACAGGGGCTACGAGCAGTACTTC. The rearranged chain carries TRBV20-1 and TRBJ2-7, and TRBD1 aligns with 7 junction nucleotides. The CDR3 spans 11 residues, from the cysteine through the phenylalanine. The entry retains the CDR3 DNA only, 33 bases that are in frame from base 1. According to the germline V gene (reference sequence), CDR1 reads DFQATT and CDR2 reads SNEGSKA. Trimming accounts for 7 bases at V and 3 bases at J, while the number of junction bases matched to no gene is 3.